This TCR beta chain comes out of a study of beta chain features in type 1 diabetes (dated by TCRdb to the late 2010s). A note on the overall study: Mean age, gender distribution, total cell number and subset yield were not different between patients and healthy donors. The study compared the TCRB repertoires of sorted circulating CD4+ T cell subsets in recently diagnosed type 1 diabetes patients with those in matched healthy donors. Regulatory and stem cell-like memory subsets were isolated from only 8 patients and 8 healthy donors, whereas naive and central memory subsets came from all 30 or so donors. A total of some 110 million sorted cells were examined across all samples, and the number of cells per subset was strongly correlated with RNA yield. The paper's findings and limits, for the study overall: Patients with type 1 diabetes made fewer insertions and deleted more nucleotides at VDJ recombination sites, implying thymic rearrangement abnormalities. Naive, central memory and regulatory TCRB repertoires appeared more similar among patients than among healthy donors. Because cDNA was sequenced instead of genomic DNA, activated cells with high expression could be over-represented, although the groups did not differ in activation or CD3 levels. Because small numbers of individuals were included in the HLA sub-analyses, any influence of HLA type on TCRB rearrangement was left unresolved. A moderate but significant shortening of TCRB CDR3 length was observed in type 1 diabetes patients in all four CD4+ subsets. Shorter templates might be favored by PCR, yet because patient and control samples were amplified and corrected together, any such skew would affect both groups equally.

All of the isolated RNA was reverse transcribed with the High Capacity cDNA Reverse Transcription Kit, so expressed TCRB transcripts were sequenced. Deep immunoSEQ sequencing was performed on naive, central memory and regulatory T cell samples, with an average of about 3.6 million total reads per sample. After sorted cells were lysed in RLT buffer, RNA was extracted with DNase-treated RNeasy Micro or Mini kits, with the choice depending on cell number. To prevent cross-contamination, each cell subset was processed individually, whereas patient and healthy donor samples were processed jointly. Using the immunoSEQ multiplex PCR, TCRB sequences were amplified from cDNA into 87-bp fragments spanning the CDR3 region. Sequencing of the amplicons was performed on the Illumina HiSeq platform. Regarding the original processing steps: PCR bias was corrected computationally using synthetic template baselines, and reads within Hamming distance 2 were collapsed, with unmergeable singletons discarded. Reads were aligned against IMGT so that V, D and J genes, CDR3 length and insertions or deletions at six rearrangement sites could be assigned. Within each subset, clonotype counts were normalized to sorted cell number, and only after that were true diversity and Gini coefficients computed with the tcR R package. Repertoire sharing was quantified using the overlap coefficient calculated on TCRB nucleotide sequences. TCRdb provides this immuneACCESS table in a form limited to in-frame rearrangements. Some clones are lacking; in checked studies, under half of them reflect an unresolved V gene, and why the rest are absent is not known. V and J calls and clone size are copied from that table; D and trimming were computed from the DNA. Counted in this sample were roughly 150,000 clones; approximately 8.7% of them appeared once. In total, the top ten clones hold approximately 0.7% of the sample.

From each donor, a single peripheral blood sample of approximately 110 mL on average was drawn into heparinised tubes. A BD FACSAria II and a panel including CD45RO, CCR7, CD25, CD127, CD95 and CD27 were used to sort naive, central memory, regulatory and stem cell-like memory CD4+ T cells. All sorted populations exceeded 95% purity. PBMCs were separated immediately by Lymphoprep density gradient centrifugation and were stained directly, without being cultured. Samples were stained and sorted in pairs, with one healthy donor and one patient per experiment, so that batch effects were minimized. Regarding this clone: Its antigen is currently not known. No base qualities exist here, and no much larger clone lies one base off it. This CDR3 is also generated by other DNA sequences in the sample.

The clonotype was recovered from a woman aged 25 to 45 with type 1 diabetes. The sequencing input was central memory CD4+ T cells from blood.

For the CDR3, the sequence is CASSGTVNTGELFF. The DNA sequence is given as TGTGCCAGTTCCGGGACTGTGAACACCGGGGAGCTGTTTTTT. Recombination connected TRBV19 to TRBJ2-2; the D gene is perhaps TRBD2, on 6 matching bases. The germline V gene (reference sequence) specifies LNHDA as CDR1 and SQIVND as CDR2. A distance of 11 bases separates the germline ends of V and J, which lose 8 bases and 1 base respectively. Spanning cysteine to phenylalanine, the CDR3 consists of 14 amino acids. Just the 42-base CDR3 DNA is kept, in frame starting at base 1.